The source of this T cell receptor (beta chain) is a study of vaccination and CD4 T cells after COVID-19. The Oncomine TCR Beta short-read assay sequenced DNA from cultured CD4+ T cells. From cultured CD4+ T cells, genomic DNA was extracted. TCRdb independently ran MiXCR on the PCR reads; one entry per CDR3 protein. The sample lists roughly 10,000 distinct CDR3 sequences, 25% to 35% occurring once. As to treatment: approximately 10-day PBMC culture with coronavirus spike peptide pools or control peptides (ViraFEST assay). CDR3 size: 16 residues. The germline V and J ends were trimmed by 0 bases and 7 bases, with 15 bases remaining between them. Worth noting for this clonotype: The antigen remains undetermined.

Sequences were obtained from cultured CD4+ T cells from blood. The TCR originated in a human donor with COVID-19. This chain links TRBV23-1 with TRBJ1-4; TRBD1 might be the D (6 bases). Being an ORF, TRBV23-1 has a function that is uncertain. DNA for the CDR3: TGCGCCAGCAGTCAATCGCGGGACAAAGAGGGTGAAAAACTGTTTTTT. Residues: CASSQSRDKEGEKLFF.